This T cell receptor (beta chain) was obtained from a study of monozygotic twins with inflammatory bowel disease. General study results and limits: Discrimination among different T cell subtypes was not achievable. No difference was seen in repertoire similarity between concordant and discordant twins, possibly from limited power.

From the 5' RACE reads, TCRdb lists one entry per CDR3 protein and no DNA. The specimen's table records approximately 330,000 distinct CDR3 sequences. Points on this clonotype: Its target is not known.

Germline V gene data show CDR1 as SGHRS and CDR2 as YFSETQ. The CDR3 is 15 amino acids. The chain uses TRBV5-1 and TRBJ2-7; TCRdb lists TRBD1, though no DNA is available to test this call. The TCR comes from a human donor with ulcerative colitis or Crohn's disease, or a healthy co-twin of an affected twin (not recorded which). What was sequenced was blood. The CDR3 sequence: CASSLGPDRSYEQYF.